The next 10 T cell receptor beta chains were all read from a single sample in a study of CD8 T cells in Susac syndrome. Random hexamers primed reverse transcription of about 0.5 to 1 ug RNA. TCRdb re-called the immunoSEQ multiplex PCR reads with MiXCR, one entry per CDR3 protein. The profile shows 160,000 or so distinct CDR3 sequences, roughly 95% of them singletons. Sample: CD8+ T cells from PBMCs. These receptors were taken from a human donor with multiple sclerosis.

CDR3 protein: CAWSTGAGANVLTF. The DNA of the CDR3 is TGTGCCTGGTCGACCGGGGCTGGGGCCAACGTCCTGACTTTC. The chain carries TRBV30 and TRBJ2-6; D is perhaps TRBD2 (5 bases). In germline, CDR1 is GTSNPN, CDR2 SVGIG (reference sequence). With 5 bases removed from V and 2 bases from J, the gap between germline ends came to 10 bases. The CDR3 runs to 14 residues.

V and J are TRBV3-1 and TRBJ1-4; 9 bases line up with TRBD1. The CDR3 is 15 amino acids. CDR1 and CDR2 (germline): LGHDT, YNNKEL (reference sequence). V trimming: 4 bases; J trimming: 6 bases; junction bases outside the gene matches: 6. DNA for the CDR3: TGTGCCAGCAGCCGCGGACAGGGGAGGGATGAAAAACTGTTTTTT. This translates into CASSRGQGRDEKLFF.

The chain employs TRBV29-1 and TRBJ2-5; possibly TRBD1 for D (6 bases). V lost 8 bases to trimming and J lost 1 base, with 14 bases between them. The CDR3 is 13 amino acids. Germline V lookup: CDR1 SQVTM, CDR2 ANQGSEA. The CDR3 protein is CSTLTGPQETQYF. CDR3 sequence (DNA): TGCAGCACACTAACAGGGCCCCAAGAGACCCAGTACTTC.

J is TRBJ2-1 and V is TRBV7-9; 10 nucleotides match TRBD1. V lost 8 bases to trimming and J lost 3 bases; unmatched junction nucleotides: 4. The V gene's germline CDR1 is SEHNR and CDR2 FQNEAQ (reference sequence). This CDR3 has 14 residues. This CDR3 is CASLTGGDYNEQFF. The CDR3 DNA reads TGTGCCAGCCTGACAGGGGGCGACTACAATGAGCAGTTCTTC.

The genes are TRBV29-1 and TRBJ1-1, with 9 bases fitting TRBD1. Germline V gene sequence: CDR1 SQVTM, CDR2 ANQGSEA. V dropped 7 bases and J dropped 0; count of bases not matched to a gene: 12. This CDR3 region has 16 residues. DNA of the CDR3: TGCAGCGCCACAGGGGGACAGGGAACCATGAACACTGAAGCTTTCTTT. It encodes CSATGGQGTMNTEAFF.

This chain uses TRBV14 with TRBJ1-2; D gene ambiguous. Trimming shortened V by 1 base and J by 4 bases, and 7 bases separated the two germline ends. Germline V CDR1 and CDR2: SGHDN, FVKESK. The CDR3 totals 13 residues. The CDR3 bases are TGTGCCAGCAGCCAAGTTCCGAGCTATGGCTACACCTTC. The encoded protein is CASSQVPSYGYTF.

The CDR3 region is CASSQPAGGYEQYF. The DNA of the CDR3 is TGCGCCAGCAGTCAACCAGCGGGAGGCTACGAGCAGTACTTC. The chain has TRBV23-1 and TRBJ2-7; 9 bases are a match to TRBD2. TRBV23-1 is given ORF status, its function remaining uncertain. The CDR3 has 14 amino acids. Unmatched junction bases numbered 2, after V lost 2 bases and J lost 3 bases.

This clonotype was observed once. This chain connects TRBV20-1 to TRBJ2-7, with D possibly TRBD1 on 5 matching bases. The germline CDR1 and CDR2 sequences are DFQATT and SNEGSKA (reference sequence). V was shortened by 1 base and J by 2 bases, with 12 bases between the two germline ends. CDR3 length equals 14 residues. The chain's CDR3 is CSARGNRIPYEQYF. For the CDR3, the DNA is TGCAGTGCTAGAGGAAACAGGATTCCCTACGAGCAGTACTTC.

DNA for the CDR3: TGTGCCAGCAGCTTGGCGTCCCGGGGGTTCTCCTACGAGCAGTACTTC. Protein sequence: CASSLASRGFSYEQYF. V usage is TRBV5-4 and J usage is TRBJ2-7; weak D call: TRBD2 (6 bases). V lost 0 bases and J lost 0, with 13 bases in between. The CDR3 covers 16 residues. Germline V gene data show CDR1 as SGHNT and CDR2 as YYREEE (reference sequence).

The V and J genes are TRBV7-3 and TRBJ1-6; D may be TRBD1 (5 bases). CDR1 SGHTA and CDR2 FQGTGA come from the germline V gene. The CDR3 is 15 residues long. V was clipped by 1 base and J by 10 bases, with 14 bases between them. The CDR3, as DNA: TGTGCCAGCAGCTTAAACGGGGGGATTAGATCACCCCTCCACTTT. It translates to CASSLNGGIRSPLHF.